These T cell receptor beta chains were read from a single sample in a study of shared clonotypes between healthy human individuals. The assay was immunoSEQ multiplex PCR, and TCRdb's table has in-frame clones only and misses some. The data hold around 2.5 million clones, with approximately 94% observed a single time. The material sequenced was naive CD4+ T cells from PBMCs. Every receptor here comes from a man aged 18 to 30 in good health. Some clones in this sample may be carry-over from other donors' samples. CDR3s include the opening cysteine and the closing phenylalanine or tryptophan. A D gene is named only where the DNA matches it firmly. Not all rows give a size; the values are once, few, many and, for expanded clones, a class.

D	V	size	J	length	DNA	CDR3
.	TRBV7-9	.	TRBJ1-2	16	TGTGCCAGCAGCTTAGAATTCACCTACAGGGAAGATGGCTACACCTTC	CASSLEFTYREDGYTF
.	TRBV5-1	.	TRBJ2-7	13	TGCGCCAGCAGCGGGGACGGCTACTACGAGCAGTACTTC	CASSGDGYYEQYF
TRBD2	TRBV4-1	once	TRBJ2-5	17	TGCGCCAGCAGCCAGGCTAGCGGGAGGGCCCCCCGAGAGACCCAGTACTTC	CASSQASGRAPRETQYF
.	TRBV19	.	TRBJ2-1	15	TGTGCCACAAGTAGTATAGTAGCTGGTTACAATGAGCAGTTCTTC	CATSSIVAGYNEQFF
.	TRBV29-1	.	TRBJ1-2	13	TGCAGCGTTGAGGCAGGGACTAACTATGGCTACACCTTC	CSVEAGTNYGYTF
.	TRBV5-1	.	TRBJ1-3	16	TGCGCCAGCAGCCTATCCTTAAACCCTCCTGGAAACACCATATATTTT	CASSLSLNPPGNTIYF
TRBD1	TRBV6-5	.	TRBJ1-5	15	TGTGCCAGCAGACCGGGACAGGGCGTCAATCAGCCCCAGCATTTT	CASRPGQGVNQPQHF
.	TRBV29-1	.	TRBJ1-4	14	TGCAGCGTTGCAATACAGGGCTCCCCAGAAAAACTGTTTTTT	CSVAIQGSPEKLFF
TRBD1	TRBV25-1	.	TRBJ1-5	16	TGTGCCAGCAGCGACAGGACAGGGGGACCCCATCAGCCCCAGCATTTT	CASSDRTGGPHQPQHF
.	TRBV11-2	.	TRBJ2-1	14	TGTGCCAGCAGCCTCCCCGGACAAAACAATGAGCAGTTCTTC	CASSLPGQNNEQFF
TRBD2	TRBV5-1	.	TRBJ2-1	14	TGCGCCAGCAGCTTGGGACTAGCCGACAATGAGCAGTTCTTC	CASSLGLADNEQFF
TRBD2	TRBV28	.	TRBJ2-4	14	TGTGCCAGCAGTCTCCTAGCGGGCGGGAGAGCTCAGTACTTC	CASSLLAGGRAQYF
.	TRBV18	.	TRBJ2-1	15	TGTGCCAGCTCATCCGCCTTACTAGCATGGGATGAGCAGTTCTTC	CASSSALLAWDEQFF
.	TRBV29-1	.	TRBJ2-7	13	TGCAGCGTTGTGAGGACATCCTCCTACGAGCAGTACTTC	CSVVRTSSYEQYF
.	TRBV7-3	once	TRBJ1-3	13	TGTGCCAGCAGCTTAGAGGGAACGGGGACCATATATTTT	CASSLEGTGTIYF
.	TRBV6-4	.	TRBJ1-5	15	TGTGCCAGCAGTGACGCCCGCGGCCCGGATCAGCCCCAGCATTTT	CASSDARGPDQPQHF
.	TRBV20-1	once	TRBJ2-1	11	TGCAGCCCAGGGACGTTCAATGAGCAGTTCTTC	CSPGTFNEQFF
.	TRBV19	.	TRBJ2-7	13	TGTGCCAGTAGTCTTCGTAGGGCGGGCGAGCAGTACTTC	CASSLRRAGEQYF
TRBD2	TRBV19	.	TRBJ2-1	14	TGTGCCAGTAGTATATTTGCACTAGCGGACGAGCAGTTCTTC	CASSIFALADEQFF
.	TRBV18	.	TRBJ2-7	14	TGTGCCAGCTCACCGGCGACAGGCAACTACGAGCAGTACTTC	CASSPATGNYEQYF